The rows below give T cell receptor beta chains drawn from one sample of a study of Ad26.COV2.S vaccination and SARS-CoV-2 variants. Some clones are missing from TCRdb's copy, which holds only in-frame ones; the method was immunoSEQ multiplex PCR. The sample lists about 350,000 clones, 92% occurring once. The sequencing used peripheral blood, collected after recovery from COVID-19. These receptors were taken from a human donor who had recovered from COVID-19. The CDR3 runs from the conserved cysteine through the conserved F or W. The order of the fields is V gene, J gene, D gene, CDR3 protein. D genes are given only for firm matches.

v_call: TRBV5-1; j_call: TRBJ1-2; d_call: -; cdr3_aa: CASSWDGGIKYGYTF
v_call: TRBV7-2; j_call: TRBJ1-2; d_call: -; cdr3_aa: CASRWVDEGDYGYTF
v_call: TRBV2; j_call: TRBJ1-1; d_call: -; cdr3_aa: CASSEKGVTEAFF
v_call: TRBV21-1; j_call: TRBJ2-7; d_call: -; cdr3_aa: CASSNSRDTRSSYEQYF
v_call: TRBV6-5; j_call: TRBJ1-2; d_call: -; cdr3_aa: CASSYSVSRDGYTF
v_call: TRBV2; j_call: TRBJ1-2; d_call: -; cdr3_aa: CASTRGGYTF
v_call: TRBV29-1; j_call: TRBJ1-1; d_call: -; cdr3_aa: CSVVEGAEAFF
v_call: TRBV12-3/TRBV12-4; j_call: TRBJ1-3; d_call: -; cdr3_aa: CASSFVGGNTIYF
v_call: TRBV5-1; j_call: TRBJ2-1; d_call: TRBD2; cdr3_aa: CASRGTRSSYNEQFF
v_call: TRBV5-6; j_call: TRBJ2-7; d_call: -; cdr3_aa: CASSLRGALVIPRFHEQYF
v_call: TRBV3-1/TRBV3-2; j_call: TRBJ2-7; d_call: -; cdr3_aa: CASSQVGGAYEQYF
v_call: TRBV29-1; j_call: TRBJ2-7; d_call: TRBD1; cdr3_aa: CSVDGDRGSYEQYF
v_call: TRBV12-3/TRBV12-4; j_call: TRBJ1-1; d_call: -; cdr3_aa: CASSFNRVFEAFF
v_call: TRBV18; j_call: TRBJ1-1; d_call: -; cdr3_aa: CASSPQAFSEAFF
v_call: TRBV6-6; j_call: TRBJ1-1; d_call: -; cdr3_aa: CASSPRGGERDRKNTEAFF
v_call: TRBV15; j_call: TRBJ2-3; d_call: TRBD2; cdr3_aa: CATLRGGVSDTQYF
v_call: TRBV5-6; j_call: TRBJ2-3; d_call: TRBD1; cdr3_aa: CASSLTTTGTDTQYF
v_call: TRBV25-1; j_call: TRBJ2-7; d_call: -; cdr3_aa: CASSAPERFYEQYF
v_call: TRBV2; j_call: TRBJ1-5; d_call: TRBD1; cdr3_aa: CASSGTGYSNQPQHF
v_call: TRBV7-6; j_call: TRBJ2-2; d_call: -; cdr3_aa: CASSPQGGATGELFF
v_call: TRBV6-5; j_call: TRBJ1-4; d_call: -; cdr3_aa: CASSFRQSNEKLFF
v_call: TRBV29-1; j_call: TRBJ1-1; d_call: TRBD1; cdr3_aa: CSVGDSPNTEAFF
v_call: TRBV3-1/TRBV3-2; j_call: TRBJ1-1; d_call: TRBD1; cdr3_aa: CASSLTGAENTEAFF
v_call: TRBV6-5; j_call: TRBJ1-3; d_call: -; cdr3_aa: CASSYSQATGNTIYF
v_call: TRBV27; j_call: TRBJ2-3; d_call: TRBD2; cdr3_aa: CASSFSGDRTDTQYF
v_call: TRBV20-1; j_call: TRBJ1-1; d_call: -; cdr3_aa: CSASRAEYTEAFF
v_call: TRBV6-5; j_call: TRBJ1-4; d_call: -; cdr3_aa: CASSYGNSFTREKLFF
v_call: TRBV13; j_call: TRBJ2-5; d_call: TRBD2; cdr3_aa: CASSLGFGSGGAYETQYF
v_call: TRBV21-1; j_call: TRBJ2-4; d_call: -; cdr3_aa: CASSPRQTLAKNIQYF
v_call: TRBV3-1/TRBV3-2; j_call: TRBJ1-4; d_call: TRBD1; cdr3_aa: CASSQGRDRRLQGYLNEKLFF
v_call: TRBV10-3; j_call: TRBJ1-5; d_call: -; cdr3_aa: CAISESNRANQPQHF
v_call: TRBV14; j_call: TRBJ2-7; d_call: TRBD1; cdr3_aa: CASSQSGAGGFEQYF
v_call: TRBV10-3; j_call: TRBJ2-3; d_call: -; cdr3_aa: CAIMGSTDTQYF
v_call: TRBV18; j_call: TRBJ2-5; d_call: -; cdr3_aa: CASSPAPPSIQETQYF
v_call: TRBV2; j_call: TRBJ2-7; d_call: TRBD1; cdr3_aa: CASILQGASYEQYF
v_call: TRBV2; j_call: TRBJ1-5; d_call: TRBD1; cdr3_aa: CASRLRDSRNQPQHF
v_call: TRBV20-1; j_call: TRBJ1-2; d_call: TRBD1; cdr3_aa: CSASTGGPYGYTF
v_call: TRBV5-6; j_call: TRBJ2-1; d_call: TRBD2; cdr3_aa: CASSLYLAGGGWSYNEQFF
v_call: TRBV6-5; j_call: TRBJ1-6; d_call: -; cdr3_aa: CASRTSSYNSPLHF
v_call: TRBV14; j_call: TRBJ1-3; d_call: -; cdr3_aa: CASSRVLSGNTIYF
v_call: TRBV4-2; j_call: TRBJ1-2; d_call: TRBD1; cdr3_aa: CASSQDRMDRAYGYTF
v_call: TRBV7-9; j_call: TRBJ2-3; d_call: TRBD1; cdr3_aa: CASSSDRVKPDTQYF
v_call: TRBV29-1; j_call: TRBJ1-2; d_call: -; cdr3_aa: CSVVTRSEHRALSAGYTF
v_call: TRBV4-2; j_call: TRBJ1-4; d_call: -; cdr3_aa: CASSQVPLTGKTNEKLFF
v_call: TRBV5-4; j_call: TRBJ1-6; d_call: -; cdr3_aa: CASSSNRGRNSPLHF
v_call: TRBV2; j_call: TRBJ2-7; d_call: -; cdr3_aa: CASRKTSPEQYF
v_call: TRBV27; j_call: TRBJ2-2; d_call: -; cdr3_aa: CASSLLLASGELFF
v_call: TRBV10-3; j_call: TRBJ1-2; d_call: TRBD1; cdr3_aa: CAIRGTGSNYGYTF
v_call: TRBV11-2; j_call: TRBJ2-5; d_call: -; cdr3_aa: CASSLTGRSRQETQYF
v_call: TRBV3-1/TRBV3-2; j_call: TRBJ2-7; d_call: TRBD2; cdr3_aa: CASSQVVRTRGPLTLYEQYF
v_call: TRBV5-1; j_call: TRBJ1-4; d_call: -; cdr3_aa: CASSLNGVNEKLFF
v_call: TRBV25-1; j_call: TRBJ1-2; d_call: -; cdr3_aa: CASSDYPQAAGYTF
v_call: TRBV29-1; j_call: TRBJ2-7; d_call: -; cdr3_aa: CSVGDSINYEQYF
v_call: TRBV4-3; j_call: TRBJ2-7; d_call: -; cdr3_aa: CASSQDAGDIAGQYF
v_call: TRBV9; j_call: TRBJ2-5; d_call: TRBD1; cdr3_aa: CASSPRTGIETQYF
v_call: TRBV27; j_call: TRBJ1-4; d_call: -; cdr3_aa: CASSYNRVDKLFF
v_call: TRBV10-3; j_call: TRBJ1-2; d_call: -; cdr3_aa: CAISIISGRGDYGYTF
v_call: TRBV18; j_call: TRBJ2-5; d_call: TRBD1; cdr3_aa: CASSPTQGSETQYF
v_call: TRBV6-1; j_call: TRBJ1-5; d_call: -; cdr3_aa: CASSEVLSNQPQHF
v_call: TRBV25-1; j_call: TRBJ2-1; d_call: -; cdr3_aa: CASSVPYSNEQFF